These 7 T cell receptor beta chains were all obtained from the same sample, sequenced in a study of CXCR3-negative and CXCR3-positive naive CD8 T cells. TRB cDNA was prepared as libraries by UMI-labeled 5' RACE. TCRdb reanalyzed the 5' RACE reads, giving one entry per CDR3 protein sequence and no DNA. The sample table includes more than 65,000 distinct CDR3 sequences. The source material was naive CXCR3- CD8+ T cells from blood. Noted subset: CD45RO-CCR7+CD27+CD95- naive CD8+ T cells lacking CXCR3 (TNR3-). All receptors derive from a human donor in good health. Some clones in this sample may be carry-over from other donors' samples.

The chain joins TRBV7-9 to TRBJ2-5. The CDR3 runs 12 residues. Looked up from germline, CDR1 is SEHNR and CDR2 is FQNEAQ (reference sequence). CDR3 region: CASRQESETQYF.

V is TRBV19 and J is TRBJ2-1; without DNA, the TCRdb call of TRBD2 cannot be checked. Germline V gives CDR1 LNHDA, CDR2 SQIVND (reference sequence). The CDR3 is made up of 15 amino acids. Here the CDR3 reads CASTYGLAAGNEQFF.

The chain carries TRBV5-1 and TRBJ2-1; TCRdb gives TRBD2 as the D gene, but with no DNA this cannot be confirmed. This CDR3 spans 19 amino acids. The germline V gene has CDR1 SGHRS and CDR2 YFSETQ. This chain's CDR3 is CASSPHSGRYESSYNEQFF.

The gene calls are TRBV20-1 and TRBJ2-7. Germline-derived CDR1 and CDR2 are DFQATT and SNEGSKA (reference sequence). The CDR3 consists of 14 residues. CDR3 residues: CSARDGQGPYEQYF.

V and J are TRBV6-4 and TRBJ2-2; the TCRdb call, TRBD2, lacks DNA for checking. Germline CDR1 and CDR2: MRHNA and SNTAGT. This CDR3 is built from 13 residues. CDR3 sequence: CASSETSTEELFF.

The genes are TRBV4-1 and TRBJ2-7; the TCRdb call, TRBD1, lacks DNA for checking. The CDR3 has 17 amino acids. The germline V gene encodes CDR1 MGHRA and CDR2 YSYEKL. CDR3 residues: CASSQLAGDRDHYEQYF.

J is TRBJ2-1 and V is TRBV7-9; no DNA is available, so the TRBD2 call from TCRdb remains unchecked. The CDR3 extends over 13 amino acids. Germline lookup yields CDR1 SEHNR and CDR2 FQNEAQ (reference sequence). The CDR3 loop is CASSFGRNNEQFF. The entire variable domain, with the rest obtained from reference TRBV7-9 and TRBJ2-1, is as follows: DTGVSQNPRHKITKRGQNVTFRCDPISEHNRLYWYRQTLGQGPEFLTYFQNEAQLEKSRLLSDRFSAERPKGSFSTLEIQRTEQGDSAMYLCASSFGRNNEQFFGPGTRLTVL.